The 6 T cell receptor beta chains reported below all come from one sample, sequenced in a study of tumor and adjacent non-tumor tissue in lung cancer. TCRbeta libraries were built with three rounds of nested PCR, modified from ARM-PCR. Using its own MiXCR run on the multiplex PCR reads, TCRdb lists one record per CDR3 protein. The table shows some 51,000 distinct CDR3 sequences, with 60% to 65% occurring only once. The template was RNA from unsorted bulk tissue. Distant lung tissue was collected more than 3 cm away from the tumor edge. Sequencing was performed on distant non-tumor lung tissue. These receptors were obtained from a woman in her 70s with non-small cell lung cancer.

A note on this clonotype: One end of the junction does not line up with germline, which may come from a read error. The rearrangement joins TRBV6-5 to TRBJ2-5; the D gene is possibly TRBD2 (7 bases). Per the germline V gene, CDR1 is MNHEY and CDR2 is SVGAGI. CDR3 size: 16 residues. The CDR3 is CACSYSLGEGEKTLYF. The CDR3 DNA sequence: TGTGCCTGCAGTTACTCGCTTGGGGAGGGGGAAAAGACCCTGTACTTC.

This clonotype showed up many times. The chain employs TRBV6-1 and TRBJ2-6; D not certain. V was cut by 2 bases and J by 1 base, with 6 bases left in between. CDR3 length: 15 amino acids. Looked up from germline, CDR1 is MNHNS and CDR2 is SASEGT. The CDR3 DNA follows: TGTGCCAGCAGTGAACGGTCTTCTGGGGCCAACGTCCTGACTTTC. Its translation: CASSERSSGANVLTF.

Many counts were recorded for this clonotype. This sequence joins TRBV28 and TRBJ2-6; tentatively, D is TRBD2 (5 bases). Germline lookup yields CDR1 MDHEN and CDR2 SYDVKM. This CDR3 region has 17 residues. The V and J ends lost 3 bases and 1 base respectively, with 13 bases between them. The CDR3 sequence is CASSLGGFLSGANVLTF. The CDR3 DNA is TGTGCCAGCAGTTTGGGCGGGTTTCTTTCTGGGGCCAACGTCCTGACTTTC.

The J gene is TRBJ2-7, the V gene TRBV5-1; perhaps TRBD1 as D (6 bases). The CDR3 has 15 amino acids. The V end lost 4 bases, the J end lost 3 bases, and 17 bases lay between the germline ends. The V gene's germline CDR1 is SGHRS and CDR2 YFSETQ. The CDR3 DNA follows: TGCGCCAGCAGCATGGCGCCAGGGACAAACTACGAGCAGTACTTC. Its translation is CASSMAPGTNYEQYF.

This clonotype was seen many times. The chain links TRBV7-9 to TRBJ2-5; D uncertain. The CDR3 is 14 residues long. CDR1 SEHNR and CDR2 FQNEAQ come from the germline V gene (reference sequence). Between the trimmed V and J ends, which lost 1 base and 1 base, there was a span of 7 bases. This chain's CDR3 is CASSLEGLQETQYF. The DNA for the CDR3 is TGTGCCAGCAGCTTAGAAGGCCTCCAAGAGACCCAGTACTTC.

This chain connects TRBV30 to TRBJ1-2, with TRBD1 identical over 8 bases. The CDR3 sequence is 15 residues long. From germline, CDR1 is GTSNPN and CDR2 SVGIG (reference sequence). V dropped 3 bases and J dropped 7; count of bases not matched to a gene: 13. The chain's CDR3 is CAWRQQGGRRSGYTF. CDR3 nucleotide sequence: TGTGCCTGGAGGCAACAGGGGGGGCGAAGAAGTGGCTACACCTTC.